This TCR beta chain was observed in a study of tumor-infiltrating lymphocytes in primary liver carcinoma. This clonotype appeared many times. The template, about 500 ng total RNA, yielded TCR beta cDNA made with a constant-region primer. ARM-PCR was slightly modified, and three nested multiplex PCR rounds with it gave rise to the TCR beta libraries. Amplification in the first two PCR rounds was performed using TRBV1-TRBV30 forward primers and a C-beta reverse primer for 9 to 11 cycles each. Each CDR3 protein gets one entry after TCRdb re-called the multiplex PCR reads with MiXCR. The repertoire holds 330,000 or so distinct CDR3 sequences, with approximately 65% as singletons. Germline V lookup: CDR1 SQVTM, CDR2 ANQGSEA. The CDR3 has 14 amino acids. Trimming at V came to 6 bases and at J to 6 bases, leaving 13 bases not matched to a gene. Germline DNA was extracted alongside blood RNA, which was obtained from unsorted whole blood. With chronic HBV infection, the patients were also treatment-naive. Before the surgical procedure, approximately 4 milliliters of peripheral blood were collected.

The chain couples TRBV29-1 to TRBJ2-7; TRBD2 matches at 8 bases. The receptor comes from a man in his forties or fifties with primary liver carcinoma and hepatitis B virus infection. The sequencing input was peripheral blood. CDR3 protein: CSVMTGLGVSEQYF. CDR3 coding DNA: TGCAGCGTCATGACGGGACTAGGAGTTTCCGAGCAGTACTTC.